This entry describes one TCR beta chain. In the original processing: Estimated nucleated cell counts came from reference gene primer amplification. Clones were sequenced by immunoSEQ multiplex PCR, and TCRdb holds only the in-frame ones, with some missing. V and J calls and clone size are as listed in that table; D and trimming were resolved from the DNA. This sample yields just under 350,000 clones, of which around nine tenths are seen a single time; about 7% belongs to the top ten. In Seattle, patients joined the study during active infection and were tracked longitudinally. This sample was included in a study of blood T cell repertoires in COVID-19. Study context: Nucleic acid was either cDNA or gDNA, and it came from T cells, B-cell-depleted T cells, or PBMCs.

Trimming cost V 5 bases and J 4 bases; bases outside gene matches: 7. Germline assignment: CDR1 SEHNR and CDR2 FQNEAQ (reference sequence). There are 14 residues in the CDR3. The genes are TRBV7-9 and TRBJ1-1; 7 positions agree with TRBD1. Sequencing input: peripheral blood. This TCR was recovered from a woman in her sixties or seventies with COVID-19, enrolled during active disease. The CDR3 reads CASSRDRAFTEAFF. CDR3 bases: TGTGCCAGCAGCCGAGACAGGGCCTTCACTGAAGCTTTCTTT.